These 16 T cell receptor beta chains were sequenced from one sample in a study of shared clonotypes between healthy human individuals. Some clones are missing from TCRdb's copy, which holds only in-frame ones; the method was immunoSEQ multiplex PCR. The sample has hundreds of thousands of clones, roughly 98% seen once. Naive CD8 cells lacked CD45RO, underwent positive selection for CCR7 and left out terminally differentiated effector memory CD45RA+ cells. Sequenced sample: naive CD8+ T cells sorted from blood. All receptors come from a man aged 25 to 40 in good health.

CDR3 in amino acids: CASSPTGAPYEQYF. The DNA of the CDR3 is TGTGCCAGCTCACCGACAGGGGCCCCCTACGAGCAGTACTTC. V usage is TRBV18 and J usage is TRBJ2-7, with TRBD1 matching 8 bases. CDR1 and CDR2 (germline): KGHSH, LQKENI. Germline trimming cut 3 bases from V and 2 bases from J; bases unmatched to any gene: 3. The CDR3 sequence is 14 residues long.

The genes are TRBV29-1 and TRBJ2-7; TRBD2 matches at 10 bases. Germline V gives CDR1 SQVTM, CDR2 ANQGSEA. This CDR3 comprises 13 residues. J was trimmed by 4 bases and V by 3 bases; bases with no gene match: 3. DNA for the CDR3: TGCAGCGTTGAGAATAGCGGGAGGTACGAGCAGTACTTC. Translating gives CSVENSGRYEQYF.

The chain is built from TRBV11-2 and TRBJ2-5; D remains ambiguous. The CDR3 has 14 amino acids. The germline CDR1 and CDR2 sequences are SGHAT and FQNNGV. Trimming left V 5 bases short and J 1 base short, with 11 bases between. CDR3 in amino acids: CASSPFGPQETQYF. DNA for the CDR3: TGTGCCAGCAGCCCTTTTGGGCCCCAAGAGACCCAGTACTTC.

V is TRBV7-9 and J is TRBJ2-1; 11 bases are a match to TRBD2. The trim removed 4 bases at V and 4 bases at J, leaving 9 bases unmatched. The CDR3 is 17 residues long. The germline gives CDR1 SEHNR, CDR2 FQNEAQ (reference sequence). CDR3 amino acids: CASSSPVAGGIYNEQFF. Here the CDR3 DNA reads TGTGCCAGCAGCTCCCCCGTAGCGGGAGGGATTTACAATGAGCAGTTCTTC.

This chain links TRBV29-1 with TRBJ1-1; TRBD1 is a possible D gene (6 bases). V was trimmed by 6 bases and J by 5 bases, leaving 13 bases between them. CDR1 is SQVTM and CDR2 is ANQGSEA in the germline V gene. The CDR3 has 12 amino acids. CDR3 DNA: TGCAGCGTGACCGGGACAAAAACTGAAGCTTTCTTT. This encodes CSVTGTKTEAFF.

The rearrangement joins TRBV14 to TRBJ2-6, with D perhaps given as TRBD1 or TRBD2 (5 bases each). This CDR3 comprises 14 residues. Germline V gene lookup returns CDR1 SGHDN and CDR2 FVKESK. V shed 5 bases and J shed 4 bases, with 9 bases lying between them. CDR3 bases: TGTGCCAGCAGCGTACGGGGCGGGGCCAACGTCCTGACTTTC. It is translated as CASSVRGGANVLTF.

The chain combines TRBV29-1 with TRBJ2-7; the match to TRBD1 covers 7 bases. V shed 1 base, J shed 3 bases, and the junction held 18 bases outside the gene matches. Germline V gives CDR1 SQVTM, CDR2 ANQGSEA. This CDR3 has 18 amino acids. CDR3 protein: CSVEGVAQQGGSGYEQYF. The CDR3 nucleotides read TGCAGCGTTGAAGGGGTGGCTCAGCAAGGGGGCAGTGGCTACGAGCAGTACTTC.

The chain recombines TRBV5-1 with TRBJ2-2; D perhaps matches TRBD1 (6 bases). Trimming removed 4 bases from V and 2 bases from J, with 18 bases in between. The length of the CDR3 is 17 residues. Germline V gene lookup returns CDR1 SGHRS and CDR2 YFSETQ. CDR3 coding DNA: TGCGCCAGCAGCCCAAACCCCCGGGACACCAACACCGGGGAGCTGTTTTTT. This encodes CASSPNPRDTNTGELFF. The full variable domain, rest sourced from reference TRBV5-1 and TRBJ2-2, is KAGVTQTPRYLIKTRGQQVTLSCSPISGHRSVSWYQQTPGQGLQFLFEYFSETQRNKGNFPGRFSGRQFSNSRSEMNVSTLELGDSALYLCASSPNPRDTNTGELFFGEGSRLTVL.

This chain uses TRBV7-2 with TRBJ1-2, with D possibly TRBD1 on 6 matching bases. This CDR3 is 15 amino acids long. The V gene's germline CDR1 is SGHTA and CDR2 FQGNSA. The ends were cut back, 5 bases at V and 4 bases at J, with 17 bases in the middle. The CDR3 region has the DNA TGTGCCAGCAGCGCTGAACTAACAGGGATCTATGGCTACACCTTC. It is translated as CASSAELTGIYGYTF. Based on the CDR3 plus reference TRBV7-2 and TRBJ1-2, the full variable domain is GAGVSQSPSNKVTEKGKDVELRCDPISGHTALYWYRQSLGQGLEFLIYFQGNSAPDKSGLPSDRFSAERTGGSVSTLTIQRTQQEDSAVYLCASSAELTGIYGYTFGSGTRLTVV.

The CDR3 sequence: CASSYTTNQPQHF. The CDR3 DNA follows: TGTGCCAGCAGCTACACCACAAATCAGCCCCAGCATTTT. The chain is built from TRBV27 and TRBJ1-5, with D unclear. Germline CDR1 reads MNHEY; CDR2 reads SMNVEV (reference sequence). V was shortened by 6 bases and J by 4 bases, with 10 bases between the two germline ends. This CDR3 spans 13 amino acids.

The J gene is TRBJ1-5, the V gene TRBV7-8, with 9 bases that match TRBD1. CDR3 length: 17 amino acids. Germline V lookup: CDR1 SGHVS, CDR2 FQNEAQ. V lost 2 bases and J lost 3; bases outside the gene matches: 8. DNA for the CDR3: TGTGCCAGCAGCTTAAGGTCCGGGACAGGGAACAATCAGCCCCAGCATTTT. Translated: CASSLRSGTGNNQPQHF.

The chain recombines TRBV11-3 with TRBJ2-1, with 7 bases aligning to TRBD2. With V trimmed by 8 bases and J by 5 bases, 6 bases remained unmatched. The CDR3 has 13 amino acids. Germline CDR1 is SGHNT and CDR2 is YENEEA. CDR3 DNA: TGTGCCAGCCGGGGCGGGAGTGACAATGAGCAGTTCTTC. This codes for CASRGGSDNEQFF.

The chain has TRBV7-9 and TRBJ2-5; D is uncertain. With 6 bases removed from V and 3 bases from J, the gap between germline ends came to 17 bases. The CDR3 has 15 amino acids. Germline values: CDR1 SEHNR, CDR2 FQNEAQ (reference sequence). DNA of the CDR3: TGTGCCAGCAGTCCCAGTGCTAGTCGAGAAGAGACCCAGTACTTC. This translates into CASSPSASREETQYF.

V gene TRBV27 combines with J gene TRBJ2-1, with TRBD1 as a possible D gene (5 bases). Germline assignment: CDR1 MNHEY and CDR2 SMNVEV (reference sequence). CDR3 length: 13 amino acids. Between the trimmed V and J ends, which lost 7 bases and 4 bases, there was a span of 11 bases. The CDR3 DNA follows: TGTGCCAGCAAACCAGGGATTTACAATGAGCAGTTCTTC. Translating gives CASKPGIYNEQFF.

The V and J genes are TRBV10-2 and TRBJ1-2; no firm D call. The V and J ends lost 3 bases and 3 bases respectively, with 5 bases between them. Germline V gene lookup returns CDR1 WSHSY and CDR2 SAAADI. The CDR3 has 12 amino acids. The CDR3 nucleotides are TGCGCCAGCAGTGACGGGGACTATGGCTACACCTTC. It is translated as CASSDGDYGYTF.

This CDR3 reads CASSDPGRGNDEQYF. The CDR3 nucleotides read TGTGCCAGCAGCGACCCCGGGCGGGGAAATGACGAGCAGTACTTC. J is TRBJ2-7 and V is TRBV9, with D maybe TRBD2 (6 bases). This CDR3 has 15 residues. CDR1 and CDR2 (germline): SGDLS, YYNGEE. The ends were cut back, 3 bases at V and 5 bases at J, with 18 bases in the middle.